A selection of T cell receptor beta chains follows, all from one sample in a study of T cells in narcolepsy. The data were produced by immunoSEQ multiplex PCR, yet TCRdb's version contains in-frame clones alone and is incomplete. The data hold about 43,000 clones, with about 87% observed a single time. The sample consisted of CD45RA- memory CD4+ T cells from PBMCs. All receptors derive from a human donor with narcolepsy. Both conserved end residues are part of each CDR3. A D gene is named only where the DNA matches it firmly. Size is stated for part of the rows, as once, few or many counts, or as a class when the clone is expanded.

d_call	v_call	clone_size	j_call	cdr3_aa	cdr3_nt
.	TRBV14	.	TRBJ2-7	CASSRVAGTYEQYF	TGTGCCAGCAGCCGGGTGGCAGGTACCTACGAGCAGTACTTC
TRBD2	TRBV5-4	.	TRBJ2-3	CASSLGTSGKVTDTQYF	TGTGCCAGCAGCCTCGGGACTAGCGGGAAGGTCACAGATACGCAGTATTTT
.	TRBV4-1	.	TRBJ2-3	CASSQMWTGADTQYF	TGCGCCAGCAGCCAAATGTGGACGGGAGCAGATACGCAGTATTTT
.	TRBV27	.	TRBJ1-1	CASSTETGRTEAFF	TGTGCCAGCAGTACTGAAACGGGGAGGACTGAAGCTTTCTTT
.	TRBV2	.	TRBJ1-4	CASNGGAREKLFF	TGTGCCAGCAATGGGGGCGCGAGAGAAAAACTGTTTTTT
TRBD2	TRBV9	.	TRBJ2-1	CASSVGLAAVNEQFF	TGTGCCAGCAGCGTAGGACTAGCTGCTGTCAATGAGCAGTTCTTC
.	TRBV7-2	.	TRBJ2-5	CASSLNRDPRTQYF	TGTGCCAGCAGCTTAAATCGGGACCCCCGGACCCAGTACTTC
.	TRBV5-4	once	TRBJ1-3	CASSLENSGNTIYF	TGTGCCAGCAGCTTGGAGAACTCTGGAAACACCATATATTTT
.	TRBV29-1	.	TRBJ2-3	CSAVRQRGGTDTQYF	TGCAGCGCCGTACGACAGCGCGGAGGCACAGATACGCAGTATTTT
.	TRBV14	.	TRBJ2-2	CASSQVGLGGELFF	TGTGCCAGCAGCCAAGTAGGGTTAGGCGGGGAGCTGTTTTTT
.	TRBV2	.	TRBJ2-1	CASSEGGRTAEQFF	TGTGCCAGCAGTGAAGGCGGGCGGACGGCTGAGCAGTTCTTC
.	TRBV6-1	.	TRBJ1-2	CASSEGGAGYTF	TGTGCCAGCAGTGAAGGAGGGGCGGGCTACACCTTC
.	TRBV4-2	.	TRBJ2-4	CASSPDGQAKNIQYF	TGTGCCAGCAGCCCGGACGGACAGGCCAAAAACATTCAGTACTTC
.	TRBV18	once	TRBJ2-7	CASSPPTVYEQYF	TGTGCCAGCTCACCACCGACCGTCTACGAGCAGTACTTC
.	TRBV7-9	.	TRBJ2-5	CVSSLGGKTQETQYF	TGTGTCAGCAGCTTAGGGGGAAAGACACAAGAGACCCAGTACTTC
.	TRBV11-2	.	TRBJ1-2	CASSLVRGDGYTF	TGTGCCAGCAGCTTAGTGAGAGGGGATGGCTACACCTTC
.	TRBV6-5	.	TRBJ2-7	CATNRPGYPYEQYF	TGTGCCACCAATCGACCGGGATACCCTTACGAGCAGTACTTC
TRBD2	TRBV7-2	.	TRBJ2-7	CASSRTFGGGYEQYF	TGTGCCAGCAGCCGAACTTTCGGGGGGGGGTACGAGCAGTACTTC
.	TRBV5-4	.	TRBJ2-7	CASSLDGTASYEQYF	TGTGCCAGCAGCTTGGATGGGACTGCCTCCTACGAGCAGTACTTC
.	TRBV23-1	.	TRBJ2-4	CASSQTATPLAKNIQYF	TGCGCCAGCAGTCAAACCGCGACACCTCTAGCCAAAAACATTCAGTACTTC
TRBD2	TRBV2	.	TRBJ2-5	CASMAGVTQETQYF	TGTGCCAGCATGGCGGGGGTTACCCAAGAGACCCAGTACTTC
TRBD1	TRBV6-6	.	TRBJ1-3	CASSTGGKNTIYF	TGTGCCAGCAGTACAGGGGGTAAAAACACCATATATTTT
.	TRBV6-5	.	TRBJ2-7	CASSEGLFGNEQYF	TGTGCCAGCAGCGAGGGACTTTTTGGTAACGAGCAGTACTTC
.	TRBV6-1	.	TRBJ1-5	CASSEKLGASNQPQHF	TGTGCCAGCAGTGAAAAGCTAGGCGCTAGCAATCAGCCCCAGCATTTT
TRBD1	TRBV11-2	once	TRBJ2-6	CASSLVGSGGSGANVLTF	TGTGCCAGCAGCTTAGTAGGGTCAGGGGGCTCTGGGGCCAACGTCCTGACTTTC
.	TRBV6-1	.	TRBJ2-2	CASSEQTNTGELFF	TGTGCCAGCAGTGAACAGACGAACACCGGGGAGCTGTTTTTT
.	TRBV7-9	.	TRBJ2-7	CASTTSGEEQYF	TGTGCCAGCACCACCTCTGGGGAAGAGCAGTACTTC
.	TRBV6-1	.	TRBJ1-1	CASREGVGNNAEAFF	TGTGCCAGCAGAGAAGGAGTAGGAAATAACGCTGAAGCTTTCTTT